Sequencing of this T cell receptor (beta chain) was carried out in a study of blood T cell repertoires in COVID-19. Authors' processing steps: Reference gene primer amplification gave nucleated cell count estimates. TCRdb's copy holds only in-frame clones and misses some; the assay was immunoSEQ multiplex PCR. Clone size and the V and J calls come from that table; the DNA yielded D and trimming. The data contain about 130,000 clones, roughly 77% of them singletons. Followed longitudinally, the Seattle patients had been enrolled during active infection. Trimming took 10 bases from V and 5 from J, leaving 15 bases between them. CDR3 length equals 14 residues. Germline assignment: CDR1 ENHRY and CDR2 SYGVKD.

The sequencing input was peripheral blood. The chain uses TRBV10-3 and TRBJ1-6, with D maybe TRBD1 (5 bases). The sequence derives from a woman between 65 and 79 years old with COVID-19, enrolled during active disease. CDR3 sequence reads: CATSPEGHNSPLHF. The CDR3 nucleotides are TGTGCCACATCCCCGGAGGGGCATAATTCACCCCTCCACTTT.